These 9 T cell receptor beta chains originate from one sample sequenced in a study of read filtering for tumor transcriptome and immune sequencing. The library was built from about 400 ng RNA with molecular barcoded adaptors for alpha/delta and beta/gamma chains. In TCRdb, the reads were re-called with MiXCR into one record per CDR3 protein. The table has some 120,000 distinct CDR3 sequences, roughly 13% seen once; the top ten hold approximately 10%. Sequencing was performed on a population of CD138-negative cells sorted from bone marrow. All receptors come from a donor aged 40 or older with multiple myeloma.

The chain combines TRBV6-5 with TRBJ2-5; weak D call: TRBD2 (5 bases). CDR1 is MNHEY and CDR2 is SVGAGI in the germline V gene. There are 14 residues in the CDR3. The germline V and J ends were trimmed by 2 bases and 5 bases, with 12 bases remaining between them. This chain's CDR3 is CASSYGRRVETQYF. The CDR3 nucleotides read TGTGCCAGCAGTTACGGCAGGCGGGTGGAGACCCAGTACTTC.

This clonotype has ten or more counts. The chain is built from TRBV7-6 and TRBJ2-5, with 10 positions matching TRBD1. Germline V lookup: CDR1 SGHVS, CDR2 FNYEAQ. The CDR3 extends over 16 amino acids. J gave up 7 bases and V 5 bases, and 13 bases lay outside the gene matches. CDR3 nucleotides: TGTGCCAGCAGCCCGCGACAGGGGGCGCAGTTAGGGACCCAGTACTTC. It is translated as CASSPRQGAQLGTQYF.

This clonotype showed up many times. The chain carries TRBV2 and TRBJ1-2; the D gene is possibly TRBD1 (5 bases). The CDR3 sequence is 14 residues long. CDR1 and CDR2 (germline): SNHLY, FYNNEI. V was trimmed by 4 bases and J by 8 bases, leaving 17 bases between them. In DNA form, the CDR3 reads TGTGCCAGCAGTGCAGTAAAGGGGATAGGAGGCTACACCTTC. Translated, it gives CASSAVKGIGGYTF.

About this clonotype: At one boundary the junction diverges from the germline segment, which might be a read error. CDR3 in amino acids: CASSASGSNNKQSF. In DNA, the CDR3 is TGCGCCAGCAGCGCATCCGGGAGCAACAATAAGCAGTCCTTC. The chain recombines TRBV5-1 with TRBJ2-1, with D possibly matching TRBD2 (6 bases). In germline, CDR1 is SGHRS, CDR2 YFSETQ. This CDR3 comprises 14 residues.

This clonotype was seen ten or more times. This sequence joins TRBV7-9 and TRBJ2-1, with a weak D call TRBD2 (6 bases). Germline CDR1 SEHNR, CDR2 FQNEAQ (reference sequence). Deletions cut 0 bases from V and 9 bases from J, with 12 bases between. This CDR3 is built from 14 residues. The CDR3 spells CASSLAQSGGEQFF. Here the CDR3 DNA reads TGTGCCAGCAGCTTAGCGCAATCCGGGGGTGAGCAGTTCTTC. Full variable domain (missing parts from reference TRBV7-9 and TRBJ2-1): DTGVSQNPRHKITKRGQNVTFRCDPISEHNRLYWYRQTLGQGPEFLTYFQNEAQLEKSRLLSDRFSAERPKGSFSTLEIQRTEQGDSAMYLCASSLAQSGGEQFFGPGTRLTVL.

The V call is TRBV5-8, the J call TRBJ2-6; D assignment may be TRBD1 or TRBD2 (6 bases each). CDR1 is SGHTS, CDR2 YDEGEE, per germline. Between the trimmed V and J ends, which lost 0 bases and 1 base, there was a span of 17 bases. The CDR3 extends over 19 amino acids. This chain's CDR3 is CASSLDRGAVLSGANVLTF. Written as DNA, the CDR3 is TGTGCCAGCAGCTTGGATAGGGGGGCAGTTCTTTCTGGGGCCAACGTCCTGACTTTC.

This clonotype was picked up many times. J is TRBJ2-1 and V is TRBV20-1; a weak D match, TRBD1 (6 bases). Germline CDR1 reads DFQATT; CDR2 reads SNEGSKA (reference sequence). The CDR3 covers 16 residues. V was clipped by 1 base and J by 7 bases, with 20 bases between them. The DNA for the CDR3 is TGCAGTGCTAGAGGGACAGTTGCGGGCATAGGTAATGAGCAGTTCTTC. This gives the protein CSARGTVAGIGNEQFF.

This clonotype has a count of ten or more. The chain uses TRBV20-1 and TRBJ1-3, with D hard to call. CDR3 length equals 13 residues. V shed 0 bases and J shed 3 bases, with 6 bases lying between them. Per germline, CDR1 DFQATT and CDR2 SNEGSKA (reference sequence). CDR3 sequence reads: CSARDSGGNTIYF. For the CDR3, the DNA is TGCAGTGCTAGAGACAGCGGTGGAAACACCATATATTTT.

This clonotype was picked up many times. The gene calls are TRBV29-1 and TRBJ1-2; no clear D. Germline loops: CDR1 SQVTM, CDR2 ANQGSEA. Trimming pared 0 bases from V and 12 bases from J, leaving 2 bases between. This CDR3 spans 8 amino acids. CDR3 amino acids: CSVEDHTF. The DNA for the CDR3 is TGCAGCGTTGAAGATCACACCTTC.